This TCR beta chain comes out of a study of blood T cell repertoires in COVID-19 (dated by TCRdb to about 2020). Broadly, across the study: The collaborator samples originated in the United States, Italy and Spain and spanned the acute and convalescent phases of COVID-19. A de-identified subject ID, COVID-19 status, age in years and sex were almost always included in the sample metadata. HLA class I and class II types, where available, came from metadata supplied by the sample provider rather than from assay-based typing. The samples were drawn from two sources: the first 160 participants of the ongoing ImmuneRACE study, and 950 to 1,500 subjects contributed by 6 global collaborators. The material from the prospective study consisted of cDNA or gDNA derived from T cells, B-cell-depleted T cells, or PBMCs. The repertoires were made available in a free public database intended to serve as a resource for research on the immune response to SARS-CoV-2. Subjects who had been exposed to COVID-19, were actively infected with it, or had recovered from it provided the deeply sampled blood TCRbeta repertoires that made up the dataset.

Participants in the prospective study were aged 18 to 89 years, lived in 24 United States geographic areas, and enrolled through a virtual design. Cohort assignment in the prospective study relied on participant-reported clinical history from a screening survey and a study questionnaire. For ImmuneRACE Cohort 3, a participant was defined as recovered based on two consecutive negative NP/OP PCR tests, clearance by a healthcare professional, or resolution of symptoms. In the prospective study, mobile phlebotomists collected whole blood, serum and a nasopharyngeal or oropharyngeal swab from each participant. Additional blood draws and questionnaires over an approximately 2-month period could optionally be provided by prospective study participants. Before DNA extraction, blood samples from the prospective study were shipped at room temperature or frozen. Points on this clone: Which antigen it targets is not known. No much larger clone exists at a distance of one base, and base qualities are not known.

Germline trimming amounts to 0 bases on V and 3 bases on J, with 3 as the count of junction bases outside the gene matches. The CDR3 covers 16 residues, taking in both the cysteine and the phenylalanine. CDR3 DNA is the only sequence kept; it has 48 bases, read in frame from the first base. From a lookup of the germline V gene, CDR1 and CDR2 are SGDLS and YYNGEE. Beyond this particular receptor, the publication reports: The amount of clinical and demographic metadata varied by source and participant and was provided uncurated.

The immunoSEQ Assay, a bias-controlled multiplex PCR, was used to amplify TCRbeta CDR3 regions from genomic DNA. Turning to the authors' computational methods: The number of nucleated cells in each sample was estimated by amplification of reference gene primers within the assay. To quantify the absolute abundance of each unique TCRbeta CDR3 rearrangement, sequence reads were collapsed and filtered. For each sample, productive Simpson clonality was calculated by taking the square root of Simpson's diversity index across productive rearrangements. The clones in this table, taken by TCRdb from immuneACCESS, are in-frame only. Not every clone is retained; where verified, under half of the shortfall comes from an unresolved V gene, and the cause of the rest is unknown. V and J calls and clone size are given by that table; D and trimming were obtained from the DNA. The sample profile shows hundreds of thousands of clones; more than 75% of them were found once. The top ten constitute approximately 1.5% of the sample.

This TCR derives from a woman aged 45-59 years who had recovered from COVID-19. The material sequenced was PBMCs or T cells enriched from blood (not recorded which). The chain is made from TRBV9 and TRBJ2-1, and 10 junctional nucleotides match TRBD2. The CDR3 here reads CASSVGTSGYYNEQFF. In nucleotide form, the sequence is TGTGCCAGCAGCGTAGGGACTAGCGGATACTACAATGAGCAGTTCTTC.